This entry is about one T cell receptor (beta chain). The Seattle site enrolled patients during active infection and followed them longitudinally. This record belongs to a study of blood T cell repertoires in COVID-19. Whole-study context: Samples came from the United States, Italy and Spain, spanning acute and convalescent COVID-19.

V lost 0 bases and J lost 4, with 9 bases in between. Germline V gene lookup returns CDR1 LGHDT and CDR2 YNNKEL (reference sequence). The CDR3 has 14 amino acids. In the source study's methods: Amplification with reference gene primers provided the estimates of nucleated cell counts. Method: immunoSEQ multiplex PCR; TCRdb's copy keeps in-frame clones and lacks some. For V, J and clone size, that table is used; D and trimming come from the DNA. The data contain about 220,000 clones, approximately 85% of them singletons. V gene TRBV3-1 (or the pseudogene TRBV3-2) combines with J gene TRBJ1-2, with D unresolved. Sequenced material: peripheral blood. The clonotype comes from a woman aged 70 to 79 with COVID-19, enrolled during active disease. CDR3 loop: CASSQDGGIYGYTF. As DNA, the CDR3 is TGTGCCAGCAGCCAAGATGGCGGGATCTATGGCTACACCTTC.